One T cell receptor (beta chain) is described in this entry. The antigen is not known. The source of the sample is a study of cytomegalovirus exposure and HLA in healthy donors. Study-wide results and caveats: Per a later analysis, HLA-associated TCR beta chains showed more clonal expansion than other, equally common TCR beta chains.

V shed 2 bases, J shed 7 bases, and the junction held 6 bases outside the gene matches. Germline values: CDR1 SGHRS, CDR2 YFSETQ. This CDR3 spans 15 amino acids. 60 Vbeta and 13 Jbeta primers were used in PCR. Only in-frame clones appear in the TCRdb table, and some are missing; sequencing was by immunoSEQ multiplex PCR. This sample has some 190,000 clones; roughly 83% occur once, and the top ten carry 0.95% to 1.5%. The sample comprised PBMCs. The source of this sequence is a boy between 2 and 10 years old in good health and CMV-seronegative. V and J are TRBV5-1 and TRBJ2-1; 10 bases map to TRBD2. This CDR3 reads CASSLGLADPNEQFF. The CDR3 region has the DNA TGCGCCAGCAGCTTAGGACTAGCGGATCCGAATGAGCAGTTCTTC.